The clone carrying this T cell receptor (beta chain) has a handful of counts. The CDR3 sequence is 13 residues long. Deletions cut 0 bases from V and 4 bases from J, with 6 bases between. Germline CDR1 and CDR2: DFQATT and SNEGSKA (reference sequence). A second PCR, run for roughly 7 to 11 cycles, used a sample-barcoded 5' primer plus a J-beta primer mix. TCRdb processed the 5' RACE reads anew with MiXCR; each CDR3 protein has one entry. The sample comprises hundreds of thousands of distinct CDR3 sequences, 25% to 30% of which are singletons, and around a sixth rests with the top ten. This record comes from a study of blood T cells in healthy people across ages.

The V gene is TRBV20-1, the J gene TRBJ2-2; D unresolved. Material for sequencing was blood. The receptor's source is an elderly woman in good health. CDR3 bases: TGCAGTGCTAGAGATCAAATCACCGGGGAGCTGTTTTTT. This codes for CSARDQITGELFF.